The sequence of this T cell receptor (beta chain) was determined in a study of T cell changes during pregnancy in multiple sclerosis (dated by TCRdb to between 2019 and 2020). For the study in its entirety: In women with multiple sclerosis, the researchers looked at how the T cell repertoire shifted as pregnancy progressed.

From cysteine to phenylalanine, the CDR3 is 15 amino acids long. The sequence is cut down to CDR3 DNA, 45 bases in frame from base 1. The germline V gene gives CDR1 as MNHEY and CDR2 as SVGAGI. In regard to this clone: The antigen it binds to is not known. An end of the junction differs from the germline gene, which may be a read error.

The method was the immunoSEQ multiplex PCR assay. Sourced from immuneACCESS, this table was stored by TCRdb with only in-frame sequences that have V and J called. A share of the clones is absent; for the studies checked, an unresolved V gene accounts for under half, and the remainder has no known explanation. This sample is represented by fewer than 60,000 clones; approximately 89% of them were singletons. The ten largest clonotypes hold 3% to 4.5% of the sample. This clonotype was sampled from a female donor in good health, enrolled as a control in a pregnancy study. This sample comprised peripheral blood, obtained after pregnancy. The chain employs TRBV6-5 and TRBJ1-1; the best D guess is TRBD1, with 6 bases matching. The CDR3 sequence is CASIYRGGGGTEAFF. Read as DNA, the sequence is TGTGCCAGCATTTACCGGGGAGGGGGAGGCACTGAAGCTTTCTTT.